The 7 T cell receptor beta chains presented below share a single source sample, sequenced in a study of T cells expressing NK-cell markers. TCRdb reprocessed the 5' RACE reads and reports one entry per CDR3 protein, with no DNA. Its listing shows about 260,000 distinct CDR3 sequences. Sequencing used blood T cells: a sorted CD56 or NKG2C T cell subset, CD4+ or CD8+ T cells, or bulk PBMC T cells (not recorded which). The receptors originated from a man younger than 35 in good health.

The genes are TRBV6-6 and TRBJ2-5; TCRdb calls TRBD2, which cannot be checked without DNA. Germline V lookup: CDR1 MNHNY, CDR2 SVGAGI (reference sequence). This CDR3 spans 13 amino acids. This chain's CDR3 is CASSSAGRETQYF.

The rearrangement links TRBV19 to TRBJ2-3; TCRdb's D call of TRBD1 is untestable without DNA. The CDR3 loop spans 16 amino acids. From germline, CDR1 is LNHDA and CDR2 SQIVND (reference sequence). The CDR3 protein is CASSTRSTGIVDTQYF.

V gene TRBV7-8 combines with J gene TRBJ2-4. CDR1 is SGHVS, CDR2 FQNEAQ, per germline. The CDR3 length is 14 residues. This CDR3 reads CASSSAGAKNIQYF.

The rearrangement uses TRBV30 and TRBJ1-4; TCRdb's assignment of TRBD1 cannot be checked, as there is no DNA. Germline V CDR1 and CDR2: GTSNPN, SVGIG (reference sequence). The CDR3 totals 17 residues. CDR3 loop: CAWSVQLAAGTNEKLFF.

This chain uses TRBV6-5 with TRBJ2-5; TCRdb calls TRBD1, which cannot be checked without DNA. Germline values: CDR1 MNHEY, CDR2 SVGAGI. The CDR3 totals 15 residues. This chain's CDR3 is CASSYWEGAGETQYF.

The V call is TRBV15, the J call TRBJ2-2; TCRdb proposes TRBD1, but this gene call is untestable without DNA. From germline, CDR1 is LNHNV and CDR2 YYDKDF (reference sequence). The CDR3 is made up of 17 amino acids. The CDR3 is CATSRGWSPGRTGELFF.

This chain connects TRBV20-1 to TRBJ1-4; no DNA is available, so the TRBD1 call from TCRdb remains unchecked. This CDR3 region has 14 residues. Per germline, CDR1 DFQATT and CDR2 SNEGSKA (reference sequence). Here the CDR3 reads CSATPAGTNEKLFF.